This T cell receptor beta chain was identified during a study of control samples from healthy donors and cancer patients. TCRdb keeps only in-frame clones here, not all; method: immunoSEQ multiplex PCR. The sample has approximately 100,000 clones, roughly nine tenths seen once. V dropped 4 bases and J dropped 2 bases, with 5 bases sitting between them. The CDR3 length is 12 residues. Looked up from germline, CDR1 is MDHEN and CDR2 is SYDVKM. Sequencing used blood. The chain carries TRBV28 and TRBJ1-1; D is uncertain. The receptor's source is a man aged 25 to 45 in good health. CDR3 amino acids: CASSSPNTEAFF. CDR3 coding DNA: TGTGCCAGCAGTTCCCCCAACACTGAAGCTTTCTTT.